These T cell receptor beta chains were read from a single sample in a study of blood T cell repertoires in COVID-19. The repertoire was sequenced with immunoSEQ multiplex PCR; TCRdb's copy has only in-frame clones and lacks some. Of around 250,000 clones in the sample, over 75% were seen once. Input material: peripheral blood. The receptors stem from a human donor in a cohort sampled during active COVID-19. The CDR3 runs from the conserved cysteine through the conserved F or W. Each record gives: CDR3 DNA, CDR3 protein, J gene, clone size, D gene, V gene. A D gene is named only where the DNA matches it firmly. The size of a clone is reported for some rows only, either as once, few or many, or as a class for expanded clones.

DNA: TGTGCCACAGGAAGAAGCTCCTACAATGAGCAGTTCTTC; CDR3: CATGRSSYNEQFF; J: TRBJ2-1; size: .; D: .; V: TRBV28
DNA: TGCGCCAGCAGCCCGACAGGAAGCAATGAAAAACTGTTTTTT; CDR3: CASSPTGSNEKLFF; J: TRBJ1-4; size: .; D: .; V: TRBV5-1
DNA: TGTGCCAGCTCACGCGGGACAGACACAGATACGCAGTATTTT; CDR3: CASSRGTDTDTQYF; J: TRBJ2-3; size: .; D: .; V: TRBV18
DNA: TGTGCCAGCAGCTTCACTAGATACCCCGCCGAGCAGTACTTC; CDR3: CASSFTRYPAEQYF; J: TRBJ2-7; size: .; D: .; V: TRBV7-2
DNA: TGTGCCAGCAGCTTATCAGGGGCTACGTCCTACGAGCAGTACTTC; CDR3: CASSLSGATSYEQYF; J: TRBJ2-7; size: .; D: .; V: TRBV7-2
DNA: TGTGCCAGTAGTATAGGTCCCGGGAGGATGAACACTGAAGCTTTCTTT; CDR3: CASSIGPGRMNTEAFF; J: TRBJ1-1; size: .; D: .; V: TRBV19
DNA: TGTGCCACCAGCAGAGGGGACAGGAGCTCTGGGGCCAACGTCCTGACTTTC; CDR3: CATSRGDRSSGANVLTF; J: TRBJ2-6; size: few; D: TRBD1; V: TRBV15
DNA: TGTGCCAGCAGTTACGACAGGGCCAAAGCCAAAAACATTCAGTACTTC; CDR3: CASSYDRAKAKNIQYF; J: TRBJ2-4; size: once; D: TRBD1; V: TRBV6-5
DNA: TGTGCCAGCAGTTACTCGCGAGGGGGCTCCTGGCAGGGCTACACCTTC; CDR3: CASSYSRGGSWQGYTF; J: TRBJ1-2; size: .; D: TRBD1; V: TRBV28
DNA: TGCGCCAGCAGCCAAGATGGGACAGCGGGGAACACTGAAGCTTTCTTT; CDR3: CASSQDGTAGNTEAFF; J: TRBJ1-1; size: once; D: TRBD1; V: TRBV4-1
DNA: TGTGCCAGCAGCCAAGGGCCGGGACTAGCGGGAGGAGAGACCCAGTACTTC; CDR3: CASSQGPGLAGGETQYF; J: TRBJ2-5; size: .; D: TRBD2; V: TRBV14
DNA: TGTGCCAGCAGCCCGGGGATTGTCCCATACGAGCAGTACTTC; CDR3: CASSPGIVPYEQYF; J: TRBJ2-7; size: .; D: .; V: TRBV3-1/TRBV3-2
DNA: TGCAGCGTGGAAGGTGGGACTAGCTACAATGAGCAGTTCTTC; CDR3: CSVEGGTSYNEQFF; J: TRBJ2-1; size: .; D: TRBD2; V: TRBV29-1
DNA: TGTGCCAGTAGTGGGGCGTCCCCCCACGTTTACACAGATACGCAGTATTTT; CDR3: CASSGASPHVYTDTQYF; J: TRBJ2-3; size: .; D: .; V: TRBV19
DNA: TGTGCCAGCAGTCGTAGCCGGGACAGGGGGAGTAATCAGCCCCAGCATTTT; CDR3: CASSRSRDRGSNQPQHF; J: TRBJ1-5; size: .; D: TRBD1; V: TRBV6-2/TRBV6-3
DNA: TGTGCCAGCTCACCCGGACAAACAGATACGCAGTATTTT; CDR3: CASSPGQTDTQYF; J: TRBJ2-3; size: many; D: .; V: TRBV18
DNA: TGCACCAGCAGCCAAGAGGCCTTAGGACAGGCGGAAGGAAACACCATATATTTT; CDR3: CTSSQEALGQAEGNTIYF; J: TRBJ1-3; size: .; D: .; V: TRBV1
DNA: TGCGCCAGCAGTGAACGCGGGAGCTCCTACAATGAGCAGTTCTTC; CDR3: CASSERGSSYNEQFF; J: TRBJ2-1; size: .; D: TRBD2; V: TRBV10-1
DNA: TGTGCCAGTACCCGTATCATGACAGGGGATAGCAATCAGCCCCAGCATTTT; CDR3: CASTRIMTGDSNQPQHF; J: TRBJ1-5; size: once; D: TRBD1; V: TRBV19
DNA: TGTGCCAGCAGCTGGACAGGGGGAGACTACGAGCAGTACTTC; CDR3: CASSWTGGDYEQYF; J: TRBJ2-7; size: .; D: TRBD1; V: TRBV11-2
DNA: TGCGCCAGCAGCCCCTCGGGGTTGCCCACTGAAGCTTTCTTT; CDR3: CASSPSGLPTEAFF; J: TRBJ1-1; size: few; D: .; V: TRBV5-1
DNA: TGCGCCAGCAGCTTGGTCGACAGGGGTTCACCCCTCCACTTT; CDR3: CASSLVDRGSPLHF; J: TRBJ1-6; size: .; D: TRBD1; V: TRBV5-1
DNA: TGTGCCAGTAGTCCAGGGACAGGGGGAGGTCAGCCCCAGCATTTT; CDR3: CASSPGTGGGQPQHF; J: TRBJ1-5; size: .; D: TRBD1; V: TRBV19
DNA: TGTGCCAGCAGCTTTCGTGTAGATACGCAGTATTTT; CDR3: CASSFRVDTQYF; J: TRBJ2-3; size: .; D: .; V: TRBV7-2
DNA: TGCGCCAGCAGGGACAGGGGTATCGACAACACTGAAGCTTTCTTT; CDR3: CASRDRGIDNTEAFF; J: TRBJ1-1; size: .; D: TRBD1; V: TRBV10-2
DNA: TGTGCCAGCAGCACCGCCGGGGAGCTAAATCAGCCCCAGCATTTT; CDR3: CASSTAGELNQPQHF; J: TRBJ1-5; size: .; D: .; V: TRBV7-9
DNA: TGTGCCAGCAGTGGGACACTATCTCGGGAGACCCAGTACTTC; CDR3: CASSGTLSRETQYF; J: TRBJ2-5; size: .; D: .; V: TRBV25-1
DNA: TGTGCCAGCAGCTTGATGCAGGGCCCAGATACGCAGTATTTT; CDR3: CASSLMQGPDTQYF; J: TRBJ2-3; size: .; D: .; V: TRBV5-4
DNA: TGCGCCAGCAGCCAAGCGGGGAGCCTTTACAATGAGCAGTTCTTC; CDR3: CASSQAGSLYNEQFF; J: TRBJ2-1; size: .; D: .; V: TRBV4-3
DNA: TGTGCCACCAGTGATTCCATCTCCGGGACAAGCTCCTACAATGAGCAGTTCTTC; CDR3: CATSDSISGTSSYNEQFF; J: TRBJ2-1; size: .; D: .; V: TRBV24-1
DNA: TGTGCCAGTAGGACATGGGGGGTGAACACTGAAGCTTTCTTT; CDR3: CASRTWGVNTEAFF; J: TRBJ1-1; size: once; D: .; V: TRBV19
DNA: TGTGCCAGCAGGATAGGAGGAACCAGCACAGATACGCAGTATTTT; CDR3: CASRIGGTSTDTQYF; J: TRBJ2-3; size: .; D: .; V: TRBV7-3
DNA: TGTGCCAGCAGCCCGCGGCGGGGGGCCCACGAGCAGTACTTC; CDR3: CASSPRRGAHEQYF; J: TRBJ2-7; size: .; D: TRBD2; V: TRBV7-8
DNA: TGCGCCAGCAGCCAAGTTCGAGATTCACCCCTCCACTTT; CDR3: CASSQVRDSPLHF; J: TRBJ1-6; size: .; D: .; V: TRBV4-3
DNA: TGCGCCAGCACCTTGGGAGGTTCTTACAATGAGCAGTTCTTC; CDR3: CASTLGGSYNEQFF; J: TRBJ2-1; size: once; D: .; V: TRBV5-1
DNA: TGCGCCAGCAGCCCCGGGTCTGGGGCCAACGTCCTGACTTTC; CDR3: CASSPGSGANVLTF; J: TRBJ2-6; size: .; D: .; V: TRBV5-1
DNA: TGCAGGACGACAGGGGGCACTGAAGCTTTCTTT; CDR3: CRTTGGTEAFF; J: TRBJ1-1; size: .; D: TRBD1; V: TRBV20-1
DNA: TGTGCCAGCAGCTTAACAGGGGCGGTCGGGGAGCTGTTTTTT; CDR3: CASSLTGAVGELFF; J: TRBJ2-2; size: .; D: TRBD1; V: TRBV7-9
DNA: TGTGCCAGCAGGGACAGGGGACTTTACAATGAGCAGTTCTTC; CDR3: CASRDRGLYNEQFF; J: TRBJ2-1; size: .; D: TRBD1; V: TRBV7-2
DNA: TGTGCCAGCAGTTACGGTACGACTAGCGGGGTAAATGAGCAGTTCTTC; CDR3: CASSYGTTSGVNEQFF; J: TRBJ2-1; size: .; D: TRBD2; V: TRBV6-2/TRBV6-3
DNA: TGTGCCAGTAGTATGGACAGGGACTACGAGCAGTACTTC; CDR3: CASSMDRDYEQYF; J: TRBJ2-7; size: .; D: TRBD1; V: TRBV19
DNA: TGCGCCAGCAGCCAAGACCGGACTAGCGGGGGGGCCGATCCCCGGAATACGCAGTATTTT; CDR3: CASSQDRTSGGADPRNTQYF; J: TRBJ2-3; size: .; D: TRBD2; V: TRBV4-3
DNA: TGTGCCAGCATGAGGGGGTATTCGGTCACTGAAGCTTTCTTT; CDR3: CASMRGYSVTEAFF; J: TRBJ1-1; size: .; D: .; V: TRBV6-5
DNA: TGTGCCAGCAGTTTATTGGGGGACAGGCCTTACGAGCAGTACTTC; CDR3: CASSLLGDRPYEQYF; J: TRBJ2-7; size: .; D: TRBD1; V: TRBV28
DNA: TGTGCCAGCAGCCTGGAGGGTCGTTCCTACAATGAGCAGTTCTTC; CDR3: CASSLEGRSYNEQFF; J: TRBJ2-1; size: .; D: .; V: TRBV9
DNA: TGTGCCAGCAGCCCCGGGTGGGGACTAGCGGACCAAGAGACCCAGTACTTC; CDR3: CASSPGWGLADQETQYF; J: TRBJ2-5; size: .; D: TRBD2; V: TRBV7-9
DNA: TGTGCCAGCAGCTTTAGCGGTGAGCAGTTCTTC; CDR3: CASSFSGEQFF; J: TRBJ2-1; size: few; D: .; V: TRBV7-3
DNA: TGTGCCAGCAGCTTTCTGGGACAGATGAACACTGAAGCTTTCTTT; CDR3: CASSFLGQMNTEAFF; J: TRBJ1-1; size: .; D: TRBD1; V: TRBV9
DNA: TGTGCCAGCAGAAACCTCGTGCAGGGGGCTGGGACTGAAGCTTTCTTT; CDR3: CASRNLVQGAGTEAFF; J: TRBJ1-1; size: .; D: TRBD1; V: TRBV3-1/TRBV3-2
DNA: TGTGCCAGCAGTGAACTTGGGCCTCTAGCGGGAGAAGGGGTTTACAATGAGCAGTTCTTC; CDR3: CASSELGPLAGEGVYNEQFF; J: TRBJ2-1; size: .; D: TRBD2; V: TRBV2
DNA: TGTGCCACCGAAAGCCGATCAAGCCCCACAGATACGCAGTATTTT; CDR3: CATESRSSPTDTQYF; J: TRBJ2-3; size: .; D: .; V: TRBV24-1
DNA: TGCGCCAGCAGTCCCGGGACTGCATCCTACGAGCAGTACTTC; CDR3: CASSPGTASYEQYF; J: TRBJ2-7; size: .; D: .; V: TRBV4-3